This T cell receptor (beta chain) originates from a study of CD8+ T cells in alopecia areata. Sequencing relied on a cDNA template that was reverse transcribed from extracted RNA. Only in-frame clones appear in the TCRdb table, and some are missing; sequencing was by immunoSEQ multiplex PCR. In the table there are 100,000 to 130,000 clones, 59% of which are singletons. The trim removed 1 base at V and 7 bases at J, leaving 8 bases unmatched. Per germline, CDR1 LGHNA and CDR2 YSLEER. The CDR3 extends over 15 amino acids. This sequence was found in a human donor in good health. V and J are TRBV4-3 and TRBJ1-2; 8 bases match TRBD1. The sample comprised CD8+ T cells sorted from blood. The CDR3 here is CASSQVIGDRFGYTF. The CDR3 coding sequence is TGCGCCAGCAGCCAAGTAATCGGGGACAGGTTTGGCTACACCTTC.